The T cell receptor (beta chain) under discussion was sequenced for a study of shared clonotypes between healthy human individuals. Study-level findings and limits: Relative to their counterparts shared across all four donors, non-shared clonotypes exhibited diminished generation probabilities.

Libraries were prepared by immunoSEQ multiplex PCR; TCRdb keeps only in-frame clonotypes and omits some of them. The sample has about 590,000 clones, roughly 95% seen once; the top ten hold 0.11%. As for this clone: Its antigen is undetermined.

The naive CD8 fraction comprised CD45RO-negative cells positively selected for CCR7 and excluded terminally differentiated effector memory CD45RA+ cells. The V gene's germline CDR1 is SGHTA and CDR2 FQGTGA. V dropped 4 bases and J dropped 1 base, with 16 bases sitting between them. The CDR3 loop spans 17 amino acids. The chain employs TRBV7-3 and TRBJ2-2, with D possibly matching TRBD1 (5 bases). The TCR originated in a young woman in good health. The sample comprised naive CD8+ T cells sorted from blood. CDR3 in amino acids: CASSSGHPIENTGELFF. The CDR3 DNA sequence: TGTGCCAGCAGCTCCGGACACCCCATAGAGAACACCGGGGAGCTGTTTTTT.